Listed below are T cell receptor beta chains from one sample, sequenced in a study of siplizumab effects on memory and regulatory T cells. Sequencing used immunoSEQ multiplex PCR; TCRdb keeps in-frame clones, though not all of them. The repertoire holds 110,000 or so clones, with 85% to 95% as singletons. The specimen sequenced was CD4+ T cells sorted from blood. The origin of the receptors is a human donor in good health. Both conserved end residues are part of each CDR3. The D gene is left open where the match is weak. Rows may omit the clone size; those that give it use once, few, many or a size class.

CDR3 protein,CDR3 DNA,V gene,D gene,J gene,clone size
CASSRGSTGANVLTF,TGTGCCAGCAGCCGGGGGTCTACTGGGGCCAACGTCCTGACTTTC,TRBV28,NA,TRBJ2-6,NA
CSARRETQYF,TGCAGTGCGAGACGGGAGACCCAGTACTTC,TRBV20-1,NA,TRBJ2-5,NA
CASRHLPGQGNTEAFF,TGTGCCAGCAGACACCTTCCGGGACAGGGGAACACTGAAGCTTTCTTT,TRBV28,TRBD1,TRBJ1-1,NA
CASGVALAADYEQYF,TGTGCCAGTGGGGTCGCACTAGCAGCGGACTACGAGCAGTACTTC,TRBV19,NA,TRBJ2-7,NA
CASSSTGGETQYF,TGTGCCAGCAGTTCAACAGGGGGAGAGACCCAGTACTTC,TRBV11-3,TRBD1,TRBJ2-5,NA
CASSFREGDYEQYF,TGTGCCAGCAGTTTCCGCGAAGGGGACTACGAGCAGTACTTC,TRBV27,NA,TRBJ2-7,NA
CASSQGDSSSYNEQFF,TGTGCCAGCAGCCAAGGGGACTCAAGCTCCTACAATGAGCAGTTCTTC,TRBV4-2,NA,TRBJ2-1,NA
CASSLDQARGYTF,TGCGCCAGCAGCTTGGATCAGGCACGAGGCTACACCTTC,TRBV5-1,NA,TRBJ1-2,NA
CASSRPSGTSYEQYF,TGTGCCAGCTCTCGCCCTAGCGGAACCTCCTACGAGCAGTACTTC,TRBV2,TRBD2,TRBJ2-7,once
CASSLDSTRYNEQFF,TGTGCCAGCAGCTTAGACTCAACCCGCTACAATGAGCAGTTCTTC,TRBV11-3,NA,TRBJ2-1,NA
CATSRGGTSNTGELFF,TGTGCCACCAGCAGAGGGGGGACATCTAACACCGGGGAGCTGTTTTTT,TRBV15,NA,TRBJ2-2,NA
CASSPSREPYGYTF,TGTGCCAGCAGCCCTTCCAGGGAACCCTATGGCTACACCTTC,TRBV7-8,NA,TRBJ1-2,NA
CASSATRADTQYF,TGTGCCAGCAGTGCCACTAGAGCAGATACGCAGTATTTT,TRBV6-4,NA,TRBJ2-3,NA
CASSQDHVGGFEAFF,TGCGCCAGCAGCCAAGATCACGTCGGGGGATTTGAAGCTTTCTTT,TRBV4-3,NA,TRBJ1-1,NA
CASSSGGTSGDHETQYF,TGCGCCAGCAGCTCGGGAGGGACTAGCGGGGATCACGAGACCCAGTACTTC,TRBV5-1,TRBD2,TRBJ2-5,NA
CASSQDRVVYGYTF,TGTGCCAGCAGCCAGGACAGGGTGGTATATGGCTACACCTTC,TRBV5-4,TRBD1,TRBJ1-2,once
CSVVVLPYEQYF,TGCAGCGTTGTCGTCCTCCCCTACGAGCAGTACTTC,TRBV29-1,NA,TRBJ2-7,NA
CASKREGQGYEQYF,TGTGCCAGCAAAAGGGAGGGACAGGGTTACGAGCAGTACTTC,TRBV25-1,TRBD1,TRBJ2-7,NA
CASSRITGGTDTQYF,TGTGCCAGCAGTCGAATTACGGGGGGCACAGATACGCAGTATTTT,TRBV11-2,NA,TRBJ2-3,NA
CASSQEGRGYQETQYF,TGTGCCAGCAGCCAAGAGGGTAGAGGGTACCAAGAGACCCAGTACTTC,TRBV14,NA,TRBJ2-5,NA
CAIKGVGMNTEAFF,TGTGCCATCAAGGGGGTTGGAATGAACACTGAAGCTTTCTTT,TRBV10-3,NA,TRBJ1-1,NA
CASSADRLNTEAFF,TGTGCCAGCAGCGCGGACAGATTGAACACTGAAGCTTTCTTT,TRBV9,NA,TRBJ1-1,NA
CASRGVVVAKNIQYF,TGTGCCAGCAGGGGGGTCGTCGTGGCCAAAAACATTCAGTACTTC,TRBV6-1,NA,TRBJ2-4,NA
CASSFGGFTEAFF,TGTGCCAGCAGCTTTGGGGGATTTACTGAAGCTTTCTTT,TRBV11-3,NA,TRBJ1-1,once
CASSLGTSGNEQFF,TGTGCCAGCAGCTTAGGGACTAGCGGGAATGAGCAGTTCTTC,TRBV7-3,TRBD2,TRBJ2-1,NA
CASSQGGSEAFF,TGTGCCAGCAGCCAGGGGGGGTCTGAAGCTTTCTTT,TRBV5-5,TRBD1,TRBJ1-1,NA
CASRDSYEQYF,TGCGCCAGCAGGGATTCCTACGAGCAGTACTTC,TRBV5-1,NA,TRBJ2-7,NA